Included here is one T cell receptor (beta chain) sequence, with context. Its antigen is still unknown. Base qualities are not at hand, and no much larger clone is one base apart. These data belong to a study of cytomegalovirus exposure and HLA in healthy donors (dated by TCRdb to the late 2010s). About the study as a whole: A later analysis indicated that the 130 or so validation repertoires were generated on the platform also employed for the roughly 730 repertoires of the first cohort. The study was designed to test whether signatures of past pathogen exposure could be identified by cataloging public T cell receptors. Besides the first cohort of more than 650 subjects, a separate validation cohort made up of about 120 different subjects was used. To predict cytomegalovirus infection status, the study brought together high-throughput TCR immunosequencing, statistical association of individual TCRs with disease status, and machine learning. What the study reported, not specific to this receptor: Across donors, most TCR sequences were observed very rarely, whereas some public TCRs were present in many individuals. The classifier was reported to diagnose cytomegalovirus status with high specificity and sensitivity in both the original cohort and the validation cohort. All 120 or so repertoires were used to score co-occurrence in the validation cohort in a later analysis, because that analysis had no HLA typing for the cohort. Three of the identified cytomegalovirus-associated TCR beta chains were confirmed in vitro to be specific for cytomegalovirus antigens. The study listed 150 to 200 TCR beta chains as associated with cytomegalovirus. According to the authors, the approach could potentially be generalized to other disease states and immunological phenotypes. Subsequent analysis determined that TCRs grouped into clusters in the first cohort also showed a tendency toward co-occurrence across the approximately 110 validation repertoires, and 90% to 95% of cluster scores exceeded 0.

Its CDR3 holds 17 amino acids, cysteine through phenylalanine. Only the CDR3 DNA stays, 51 bases, in frame from base 1. The germline V gene (reference sequence) yields WNHNN for CDR1 and SYGVQD for CDR2. From V the trimming removes 8 bases and from J it removes 3 bases, while the gene matches leave 14 bases of the junction unaccounted for. Donors formed part of the validation cohort, which comprised 120 subjects and was distinct from the first cohort of 550 to 850 subjects. Library method: the immunoSEQ multiplex PCR assay. The original pipeline was this. A statistical classification framework was built for diagnosing cytomegalovirus status from the catalog of TCR beta chain sequences. This immuneACCESS table, as held by TCRdb, lists in-frame sequences with V and J called but not all clones. Of the missing ones, under half trace to an unresolved V gene in checked studies; the others have no known cause. V and J calls and clone size are given by that table; D and trimming were obtained from the DNA. The sample contains about 64,000 clones, approximately 90% of them found a single time. The top ten clones comprise roughly 1.3% of the sample.

Here the chain combines TRBV10-1 and TRBJ1-5; the central 9 bases match TRBD1. Sequencing used PBMCs. The receptor was isolated from a woman younger than 35 in good health and CMV-seronegative. The nucleotide sequence is TGCGCCAGCTACGGACTCCGGGACAGGGACTACAATCAGCCCCAGCATTTT. Its protein reads: CASYGLRDRDYNQPQHF.